This T cell receptor beta chain was identified in a study of T cells in Graves' hyperthyroidism and ophthalmopathy. Overall study: At the time of initial diagnosis and before any treatment, peripheral blood was collected.

Recently diagnosed hyperthyroidism of less than 2 months' duration affected patients aged 18 to 65. What was amplified from RNA transcripts were TCR beta CDR3 regions. Carried out on the TCR CDR3, a first-round RT-PCR used the HTBI primer set. Using its own MiXCR run on the multiplex PCR reads, TCRdb lists one record per CDR3 protein. The table includes approximately 710,000 distinct CDR3 sequences, roughly 17% detected once. Many counts were recorded for this clonotype. This clonotype was sampled from a middle-aged man with Graves' hyperthyroidism. The sequencing input was blood.

In nucleotides, the CDR3 is TGTGCCAGCAGAAACTTTCAGACTAGCGGGCCAGATACGCAGTATTTT. Translating it yields CASRNFQTSGPDTQYF. This chain connects TRBV27 to TRBJ2-3; TRBD2 agrees at 10 bases. CDR3 length equals 16 residues. The J segment lost 4 bases and the V segment lost 6 bases, leaving 10 bases of the junction unmatched. CDR1 is MNHEY, CDR2 SMNVEV, per germline (reference sequence).